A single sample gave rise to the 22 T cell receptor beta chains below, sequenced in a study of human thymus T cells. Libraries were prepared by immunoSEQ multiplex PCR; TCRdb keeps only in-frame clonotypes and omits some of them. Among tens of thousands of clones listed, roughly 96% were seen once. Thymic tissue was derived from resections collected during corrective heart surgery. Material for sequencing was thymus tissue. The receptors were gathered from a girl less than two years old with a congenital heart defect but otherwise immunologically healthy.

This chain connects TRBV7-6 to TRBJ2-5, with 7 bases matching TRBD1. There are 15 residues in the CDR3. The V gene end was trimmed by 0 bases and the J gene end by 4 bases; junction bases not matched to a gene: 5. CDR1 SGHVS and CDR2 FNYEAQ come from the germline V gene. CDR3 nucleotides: TGTGCCAGCAGCTTAGCAGGACAGGTGGGAGAGACCCAGTACTTC. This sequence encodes CASSLAGQVGETQYF.

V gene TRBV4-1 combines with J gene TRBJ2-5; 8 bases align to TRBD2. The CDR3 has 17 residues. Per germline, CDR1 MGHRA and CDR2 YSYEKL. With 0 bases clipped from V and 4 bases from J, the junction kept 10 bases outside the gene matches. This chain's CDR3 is CASSQDSGREAIETQYF. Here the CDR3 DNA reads TGCGCCAGCAGCCAAGATTCCGGGCGGGAGGCTATAGAGACCCAGTACTTC.

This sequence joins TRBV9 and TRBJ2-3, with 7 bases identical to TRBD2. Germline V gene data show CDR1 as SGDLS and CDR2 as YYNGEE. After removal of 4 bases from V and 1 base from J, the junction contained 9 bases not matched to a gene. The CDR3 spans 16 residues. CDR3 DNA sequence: TGTGCCAGCAGCTTGGAGGGAGGGCCCGGCACAGATACGCAGTATTTT. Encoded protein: CASSLEGGPGTDTQYF. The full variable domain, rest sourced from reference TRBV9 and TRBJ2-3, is DSGVTQTPKHLITATGQRVTLRCSPRSGDLSVYWYQQSLDQGLQFLIQYYNGEERAKGNILERFSAQQFPDLHSELNLSSLELGDSALYFCASSLEGGPGTDTQYFGPGTRLTVL.

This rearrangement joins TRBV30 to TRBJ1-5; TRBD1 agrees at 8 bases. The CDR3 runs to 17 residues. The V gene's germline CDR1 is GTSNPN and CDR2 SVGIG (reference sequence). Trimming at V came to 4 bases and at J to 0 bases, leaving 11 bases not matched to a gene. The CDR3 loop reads CAWNPPRTGNSNQPQHF. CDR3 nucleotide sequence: TGTGCCTGGAATCCCCCCCGGACAGGGAATAGCAATCAGCCCCAGCATTTT.

The CDR3 bases are TGTGCCAGCAGTCCAATTCCGGGGGCTACTAGCACAGATACGCAGTATTTT. It codes for CASSPIPGATSTDTQYF. This chain connects TRBV5-6 to TRBJ2-3; tentatively, D is TRBD1 or TRBD2 (6 bases each). The germline CDR1 and CDR2 sequences are SGHDT and YYEEEE. Trimming removed 5 bases at V and 0 bases at J, with 19 bases between. The CDR3 is made up of 17 amino acids.

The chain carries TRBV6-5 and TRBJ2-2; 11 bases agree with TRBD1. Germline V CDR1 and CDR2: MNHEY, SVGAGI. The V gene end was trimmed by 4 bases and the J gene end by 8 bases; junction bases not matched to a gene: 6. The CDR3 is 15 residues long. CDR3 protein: CASSSADRGPGELFF. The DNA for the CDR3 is TGTGCCAGCAGTTCTGCGGACAGGGGGCCAGGGGAGCTGTTTTTT.

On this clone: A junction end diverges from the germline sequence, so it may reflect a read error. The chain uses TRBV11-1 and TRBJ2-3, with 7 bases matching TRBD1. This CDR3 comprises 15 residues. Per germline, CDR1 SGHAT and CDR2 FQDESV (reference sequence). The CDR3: CASSPRDGRTGTQYF. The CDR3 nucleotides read TGTGCCAGCAGCCCCCGGGACGGACGGACAGGTACGCAGTATTTT.

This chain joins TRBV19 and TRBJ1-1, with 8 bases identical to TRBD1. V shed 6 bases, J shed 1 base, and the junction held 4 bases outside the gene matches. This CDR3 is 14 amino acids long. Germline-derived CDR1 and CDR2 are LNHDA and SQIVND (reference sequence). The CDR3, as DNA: TGTGCCAGTAGCGAGGGACAGGCGAACACTGAAGCTTTCTTT. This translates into CASSEGQANTEAFF.

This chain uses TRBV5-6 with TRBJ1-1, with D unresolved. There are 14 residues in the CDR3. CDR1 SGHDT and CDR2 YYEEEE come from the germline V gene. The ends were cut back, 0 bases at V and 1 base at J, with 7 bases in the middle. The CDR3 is CASSLAQPNTEAFF. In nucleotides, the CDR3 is TGTGCCAGCAGCTTGGCACAACCGAACACTGAAGCTTTCTTT.

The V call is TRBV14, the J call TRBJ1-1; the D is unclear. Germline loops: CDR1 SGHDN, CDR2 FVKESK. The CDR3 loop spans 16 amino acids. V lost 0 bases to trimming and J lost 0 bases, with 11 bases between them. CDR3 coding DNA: TGTGCCAGCAGCCAAGATCCGCAGGAGATGAACACTGAAGCTTTCTTT. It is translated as CASSQDPQEMNTEAFF.

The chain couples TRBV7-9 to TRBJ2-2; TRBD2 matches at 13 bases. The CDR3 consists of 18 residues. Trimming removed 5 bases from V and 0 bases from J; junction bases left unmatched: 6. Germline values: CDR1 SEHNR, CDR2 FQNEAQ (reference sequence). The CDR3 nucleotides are TGTGCCAGCAGCCGCGAGGGACTAGCGGGGCCGAACACCGGGGAGCTGTTTTTT. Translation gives CASSREGLAGPNTGELFF. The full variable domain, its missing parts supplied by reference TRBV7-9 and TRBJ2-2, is DTGVSQNPRHKITKRGQNVTFRCDPISEHNRLYWYRQTLGQGPEFLTYFQNEAQLEKSRLLSDRFSAERPKGSFSTLEIQRTEQGDSAMYLCASSREGLAGPNTGELFFGEGSRLTVL.

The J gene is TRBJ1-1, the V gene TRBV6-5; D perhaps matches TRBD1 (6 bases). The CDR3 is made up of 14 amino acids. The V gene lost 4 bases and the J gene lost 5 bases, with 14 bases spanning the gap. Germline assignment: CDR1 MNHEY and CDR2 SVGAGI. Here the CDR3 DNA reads TGTGCCAGCAGTTTCCACAGGGTAGGGACTGAAGCTTTCTTT. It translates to CASSFHRVGTEAFF.

The CDR3 coding sequence is TGTGCCAGCGGGATTCCGGGACTAGCGGCGTACAATGAGCAGTTCTTC. Protein: CASGIPGLAAYNEQFF. The gene calls are TRBV28 and TRBJ2-1, with TRBD2 identical over 11 bases. The CDR3 totals 16 residues. Losses at the gene ends were 8 bases for V and 4 bases for J; bases not matched to a gene: 10. Germline V gene lookup returns CDR1 MDHEN and CDR2 SYDVKM. Supplemented by reference TRBV28 and TRBJ2-1, the full variable domain reads DVKVTQSSRYLVKRTGEKVFLECVQDMDHENMFWYRQDPGLGLRLIYFSYDVKMKEKGDIPEGYSVSREKKERFSLILESASTNQTSMYLCASGIPGLAAYNEQFFGPGTRLTVL.

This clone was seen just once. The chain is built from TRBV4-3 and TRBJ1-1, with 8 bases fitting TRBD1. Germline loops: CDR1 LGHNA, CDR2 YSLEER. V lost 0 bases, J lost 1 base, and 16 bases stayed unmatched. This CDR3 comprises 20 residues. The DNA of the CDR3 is TGCGCCAGCAGCCAAGAATGTATAGGGACAGGCTCCCCTGGGAACACTGAAGCTTTCTTT. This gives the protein CASSQECIGTGSPGNTEAFF.

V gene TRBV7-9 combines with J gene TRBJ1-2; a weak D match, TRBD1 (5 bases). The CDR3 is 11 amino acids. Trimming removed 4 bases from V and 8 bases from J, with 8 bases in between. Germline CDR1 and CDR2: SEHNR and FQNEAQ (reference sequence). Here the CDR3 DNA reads TGTGCCAGCAGCTACGGGGACGGCTACACCTTC. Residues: CASSYGDGYTF. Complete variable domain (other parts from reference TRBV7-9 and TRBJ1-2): DTGVSQNPRHKITKRGQNVTFRCDPISEHNRLYWYRQTLGQGPEFLTYFQNEAQLEKSRLLSDRFSAERPKGSFSTLEIQRTEQGDSAMYLCASSYGDGYTFGSGTRLTVV.

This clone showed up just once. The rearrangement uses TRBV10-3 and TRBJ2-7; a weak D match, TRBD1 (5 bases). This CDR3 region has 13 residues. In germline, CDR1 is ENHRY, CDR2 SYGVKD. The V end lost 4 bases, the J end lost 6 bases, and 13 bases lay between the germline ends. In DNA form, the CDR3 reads TGTGCCATCAGTGGGTACAGGTTTCCCGAGCAGTACTTC. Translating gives CAISGYRFPEQYF.

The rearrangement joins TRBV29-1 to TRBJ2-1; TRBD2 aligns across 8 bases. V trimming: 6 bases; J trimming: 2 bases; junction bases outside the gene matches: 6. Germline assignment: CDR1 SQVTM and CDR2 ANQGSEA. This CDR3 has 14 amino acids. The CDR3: CSVTTSGPYNEQFF. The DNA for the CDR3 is TGCAGCGTAACTACTAGCGGTCCCTACAATGAGCAGTTCTTC.

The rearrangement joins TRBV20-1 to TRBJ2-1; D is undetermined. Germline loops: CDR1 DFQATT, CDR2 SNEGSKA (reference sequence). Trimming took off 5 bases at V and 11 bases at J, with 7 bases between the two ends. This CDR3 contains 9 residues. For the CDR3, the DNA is TGCAGTGCTGGCTCCAAGCAGTTCTTC. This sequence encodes CSAGSKQFF.

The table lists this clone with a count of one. The CDR3 loop reads CASSILLTGVPREQYF. The CDR3 DNA reads TGTGCCAGTAGTATCCTCTTGACAGGGGTCCCTAGGGAGCAGTACTTC. The chain links TRBV19 to TRBJ2-7, with 8 bases that match TRBD1. Germline trimming cut 3 bases from V and 7 bases from J; bases unmatched to any gene: 14. The CDR3 spans 16 residues. Germline V gene sequence: CDR1 LNHDA, CDR2 SQIVND (reference sequence).

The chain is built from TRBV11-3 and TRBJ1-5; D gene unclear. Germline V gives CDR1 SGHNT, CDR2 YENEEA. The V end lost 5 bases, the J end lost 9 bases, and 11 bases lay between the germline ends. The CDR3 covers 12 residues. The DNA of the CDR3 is TGTGCCAGCAGCCCCGGAGGGCGGCCCCAGCATTTT. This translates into CASSPGGRPQHF. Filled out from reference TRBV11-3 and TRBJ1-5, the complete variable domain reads EAGVVQSPRYKIIEKKQPVAFWCNPISGHNTLYWYLQNLGQGPELLIRYENEEAVDDSQLPKDRFSAERLKGVDSTLKIQPAELGDSAVYLCASSPGGRPQHFGDGTRLSIL.

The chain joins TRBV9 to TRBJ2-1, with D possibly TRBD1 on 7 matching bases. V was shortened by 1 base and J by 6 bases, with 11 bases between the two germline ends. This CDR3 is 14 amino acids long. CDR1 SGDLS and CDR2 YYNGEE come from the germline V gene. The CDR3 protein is CASSVSQGGNEQFF. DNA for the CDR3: TGTGCCAGCAGCGTATCCCAGGGGGGCAATGAGCAGTTCTTC. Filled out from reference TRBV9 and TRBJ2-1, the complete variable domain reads DSGVTQTPKHLITATGQRVTLRCSPRSGDLSVYWYQQSLDQGLQFLIQYYNGEERAKGNILERFSAQQFPDLHSELNLSSLELGDSALYFCASSVSQGGNEQFFGPGTRLTVL.

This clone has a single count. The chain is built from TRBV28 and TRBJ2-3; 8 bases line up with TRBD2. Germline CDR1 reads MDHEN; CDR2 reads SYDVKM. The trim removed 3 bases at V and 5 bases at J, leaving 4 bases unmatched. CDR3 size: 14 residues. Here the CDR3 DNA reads TGTGCCAGCAGTTTCGGGACTAGACAAGATACGCAGTATTTT. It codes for CASSFGTRQDTQYF.